This entry features one T cell receptor beta chain sequence. Profiling relied on immunoSEQ multiplex PCR, and the TCRdb table lists in-frame clones only, not all of them. The table lists 83,000 or so clones, around 86% of them singletons. These data are taken from a study of OX40 agonist ivuxolimab in advanced cancers. At the level of the study: From roughly 23 to 85 years was the age range, with a mean of roughly 64 years, and approximately 80% were male.

Looked up from germline, CDR1 is MNHNS and CDR2 is SASEGT. V shed 7 bases and J 3 bases; nucleotides not matched to a gene: 6. This CDR3 has 14 residues. Sequencing used CD4+ or CD8+ T cells sorted from blood, obtained in a trial of the OX40 agonist ivuxolimab. This receptor was obtained from an adult with an advanced solid tumor such as melanoma, head and neck, liver or kidney cancer. The chain recombines TRBV6-1 with TRBJ2-1; 7 nucleotides line up with TRBD1. CDR3 protein: CASKRGLGYNEQFF. DNA of the CDR3: TGTGCCAGCAAGAGGGGGCTGGGCTACAATGAGCAGTTCTTC.